This TCR beta chain was observed in a study of T cell clonality in common variable immunodeficiency. Trimming stripped 6 bases from V and 8 bases from J, with 26 bases between. Germline CDR1 and CDR2: DFQATT and SNEGSKA (reference sequence). The CDR3 length is 16 residues. This clone was recorded at least ten times. Its antigen is as yet unknown. From the germline J gene comes the end of the CDR3, since the read stops 3 residues before it. This table comes from immunoSEQ multiplex PCR, and its TCRdb copy is limited to in-frame clones, with some not included. The table records roughly 52,000 clones without singletons, the ten largest covering approximately 3%. Findings and caveats of the study: What drives increased CVID clonality needs T cell subpopulation sequencing. Common variable immunodeficiency TCR beta sequences reportedly had fewer deletions and N-nucleotide insertions.

The sample comprised peripheral blood mononuclear cells. The rearrangement links TRBV20-1 to TRBJ2-4; D might be TRBD1 (6 bases). This TCR was recovered from a person aged 18-70 years in good health. This chain's CDR3 is CSASRASIKGEDIQYF. The covered CDR3 bases are TGCAGTGCAAGCCGGGCCAGTATTAAGGGGGAAGACATT.